This T cell receptor beta chain was obtained from a study of blood T cell repertoires in COVID-19. Turning to the study itself: Samples taken during acute and convalescent COVID-19 were collected in the United States, Italy and Spain. The cDNA or gDNA used as material had been derived from T cells, B-cell-depleted T cells, or PBMCs.

The CDR3 covers 21 residues. V was clipped by 1 base and J by 4 bases; unmatched bases: 20. The germline gives CDR1 LNHNV, CDR2 YYDKDF (reference sequence). TCRdb keeps only in-frame clones here, not all; method: immunoSEQ multiplex PCR. There are 28,000 or so clones in the sample; approximately 88% occur only once, and 6.5% to 10% lies in the top ten. The sequence was obtained from a man aged 60 to 75 with COVID-19, enrolled during active disease. The rearrangement links TRBV15 to TRBJ2-3; the match to TRBD2 covers 10 bases. The material sequenced was peripheral blood. For the CDR3, the DNA is TGTGCCACCAGCAGAGGAGGAGGTCTAGAGGAACTAGCGGGAAGTGCAGATACGCAGTATTTT. It specifies CATSRGGGLEELAGSADTQYF. The full variable domain, in which reference TRBV15 and TRBJ2-3 provide the parts outside the CDR3, is DAMVIQNPRYQVTQFGKPVTLSCSQTLNHNVMYWYQQKSSQAPKLLFHYYDKDFNNEADTPDNFQSRRPNTSFCFLDIRSPGLGDTAMYLCATSRGGGLEELAGSADTQYFGPGTRLTVL.